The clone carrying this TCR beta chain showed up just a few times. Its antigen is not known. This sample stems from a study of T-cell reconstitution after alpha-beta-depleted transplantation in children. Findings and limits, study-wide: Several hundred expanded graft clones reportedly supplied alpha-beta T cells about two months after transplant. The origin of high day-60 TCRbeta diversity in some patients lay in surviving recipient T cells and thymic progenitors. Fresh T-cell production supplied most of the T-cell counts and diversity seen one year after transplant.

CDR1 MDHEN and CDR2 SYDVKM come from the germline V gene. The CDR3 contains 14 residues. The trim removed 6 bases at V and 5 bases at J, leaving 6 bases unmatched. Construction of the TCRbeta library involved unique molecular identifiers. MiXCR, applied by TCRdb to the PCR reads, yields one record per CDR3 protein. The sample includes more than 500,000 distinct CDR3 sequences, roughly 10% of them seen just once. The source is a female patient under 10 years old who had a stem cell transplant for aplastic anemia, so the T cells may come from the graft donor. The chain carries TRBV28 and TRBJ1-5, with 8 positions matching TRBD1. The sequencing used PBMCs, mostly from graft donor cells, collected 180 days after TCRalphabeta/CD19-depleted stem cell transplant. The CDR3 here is CASRSDRGHQPQHF. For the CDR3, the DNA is TGTGCCAGCAGGTCTGACAGGGGCCATCAGCCCCAGCATTTT.